The present entry profiles one TCR beta chain with its context. The CDR3 totals 14 residues. The germline CDR1 and CDR2 sequences are SNHLY and FYNNEI. V gave up 7 bases and J gave up 5 bases; unmatched junction bases: 5. The data originate from a study of T cell repertoires in cytomegalovirus infection. On the study more broadly: An indication of both CMV infection and matching HLA type came from public TCR beta signatures.

TCRdb re-called the reads through MiXCR, storing one row per CDR3 protein. In the table there are under 850,000 distinct CDR3 sequences, 35% of which are singletons. V usage is TRBV2 and J usage is TRBJ2-2; 9 bases agree with TRBD2. The sample consisted of PBMCs. This TCR derives from a human donor in good health (CMV status not recorded). Some clones in this sample may be carry-over from other donors' samples. The CDR3 nucleotides read TGTGCCAGCACGCGGGAGGGCCGGACCGGGGAGCTGTTTTTT. The encoded protein is CASTREGRTGELFF.